Shown below are 18 T cell receptor beta chains from a single sample sequenced in a study of brain metastases from non-small cell lung cancer. Sequenced by immunoSEQ multiplex PCR; TCRdb stores in-frame clones only, minus some. The profile shows approximately 2,800 clones, almost 90% of them singletons. The sequenced material came from primary lung tumor tissue. These receptors were taken from a donor aged 40 or older with non-small cell lung cancer.

V gene TRBV6-5 combines with J gene TRBJ2-7; 10 bases are shared with TRBD1. CDR3 length: 16 amino acids. The germline V gene encodes CDR1 MNHEY and CDR2 SVGAGI. The V segment lost 1 base and the J segment 3 bases; nucleotides outside the gene matches: 6. The CDR3 reads CASSYLGQGLHYEQYF. CDR3 in DNA: TGTGCCAGCAGTTACTTGGGACAGGGGCTTCACTACGAGCAGTACTTC.

The rearrangement uses TRBV5-1 and TRBJ2-5; D remains ambiguous. CDR1 and CDR2 from the germline V gene are SGHRS and YFSETQ. Trimming removed 0 bases from V and 4 bases from J, with 10 bases in between. This CDR3 is 14 amino acids long. The CDR3 region is CASSLAPPRETQYF. The CDR3 DNA follows: TGCGCCAGCAGCTTGGCACCCCCCCGAGAGACCCAGTACTTC.

The rearrangement uses TRBV19 and TRBJ2-5; D unresolved. Per the germline V gene, CDR1 is LNHDA and CDR2 is SQIVND (reference sequence). The CDR3 covers 13 residues. V was trimmed by 3 bases and J by 2 bases, leaving 7 bases between them. The CDR3 loop reads CASSIGVQETQYF. DNA for the CDR3: TGTGCCAGTAGTATCGGAGTTCAAGAGACCCAGTACTTC.

This clone was seen only once. This chain uses TRBV7-9 with TRBJ1-1; no firm D call. V gave up 5 bases and J gave up 1 base, with 14 bases separating them. The CDR3 sequence is 15 residues long. Germline CDR1 reads SEHNR; CDR2 reads FQNEAQ (reference sequence). The CDR3 nucleotides are TGTGCCAGCAGCCCTTCGGGCGGGAAGAACACTGAAGCTTTCTTT. Translation gives CASSPSGGKNTEAFF.

Concerning this clone itself: The sample holds other DNA sequences that translate to the same CDR3. The chain links TRBV18 to TRBJ2-7, with D maybe TRBD2 (5 bases). Trimming took off 2 bases at V and 0 bases at J, with 11 bases between the two ends. CDR1 is KGHSH and CDR2 is LQKENI in the germline V gene. This CDR3 comprises 15 residues. This CDR3 is CASSPISVGSYEQYF. CDR3 coding DNA: TGTGCCAGCTCACCAATTAGCGTGGGCTCCTACGAGCAGTACTTC.

CDR3: CASSIPGRHEKLFF. The CDR3 bases are TGTGCCAGTAGTATCCCAGGACGGCATGAAAAACTGTTTTTT. This sequence joins TRBV19 and TRBJ1-4; D gene ambiguous. Germline CDR1 reads LNHDA; CDR2 reads SQIVND (reference sequence). CDR3 size: 14 residues. Trimming stripped 3 bases from V and 6 bases from J, with 11 bases between.

J is TRBJ1-1 and V is TRBV6-2 or TRBV6-3, with TRBD1 matching 7 bases. Germline CDR1 MNHEY, CDR2 SVGEGT. This CDR3 comprises 14 residues. V shed 5 bases, J shed 1 base, and the junction held 4 bases outside the gene matches. The CDR3: CASSLGTANTEAFF. The CDR3 DNA reads as TGTGCCAGCAGTCTTGGGACAGCGAACACTGAAGCTTTCTTT.

The chain joins TRBV20-1 to TRBJ2-5; no clear D gene. The length of the CDR3 is 11 residues. Germline CDR1 is DFQATT and CDR2 is SNEGSKA (reference sequence). V lost 4 bases and J 1 base, leaving 4 bases between the germline ends. The CDR3 nucleotides are TGCAGTGCTAAGCCCCAAGAGACCCAGTACTTC. It specifies CSAKPQETQYF.

The chain carries TRBV3-1 (or the pseudogene TRBV3-2) and TRBJ1-6, with D unclear. There are 18 residues in the CDR3. Germline values: CDR1 LGHDT, CDR2 YNNKEL (reference sequence). V lost 5 bases and J lost 5, with 22 bases in between. CDR3 protein: CASSILIPISHHNSPLHF. The CDR3 nucleotides are TGTGCCAGCAGCATTTTAATTCCCATTTCACATCATAATTCACCCCTCCACTTT.

The CDR3, as DNA: TGCGCCAGCAGTGAGGGCGGAGGTGCCTACAATGAGCAGTTCTTC. Translated, it gives CASSEGGGAYNEQFF. V and J are TRBV10-1 and TRBJ2-1, with D tentatively TRBD2 (5 bases). The CDR3 is 15 amino acids. Trimming left V 2 bases short and J 2 bases short, with 10 bases between. Germline lookup yields CDR1 WNHNN and CDR2 SYGVQD (reference sequence).

Details on this clone: The same CDR3 arises from other DNA sequences in this sample as well. The CDR3 sequence is CASSRDRGIRNTIYF. CDR3 bases: TGTGCCAGCAGCCGAGACAGGGGGATCCGAAACACCATATATTTT. The chain couples TRBV14 to TRBJ1-3; 9 positions agree with TRBD1. Germline-derived CDR1 and CDR2 are SGHDN and FVKESK. J was trimmed by 5 bases and V by 4 bases; bases with no gene match: 6. The CDR3 extends over 15 amino acids.

This sequence joins TRBV6-5 and TRBJ2-7; 10 bases match TRBD1. The CDR3 runs to 15 residues. V shed 5 bases, J shed 7 bases, and the junction held 11 bases outside the gene matches. CDR1 and CDR2 (germline): MNHEY, SVGAGI. Written as DNA, the CDR3 is TGTGCCAGCAGTACTCCGGGACAGGGGCTTTGGGAGCAGTACTTC. Protein: CASSTPGQGLWEQYF.

The chain combines TRBV4-3 with TRBJ2-1; a weak D match, TRBD1 (5 bases). Trimming pared 0 bases from V and 3 bases from J, leaving 12 bases between. The CDR3 extends over 16 amino acids. In germline, CDR1 is LGHNA, CDR2 YSLEER. CDR3 in amino acids: CASSQDVGLGYNEQFF. As DNA, the CDR3 is TGCGCCAGCAGCCAAGATGTGGGGCTAGGCTACAATGAGCAGTTCTTC.

CDR3 sequence: CASTPAEFRGGELFF. CDR3 DNA sequence: TGTGCCAGTACCCCGGCCGAATTCCGCGGCGGGGAGCTGTTTTTT. V usage is TRBV19 and J usage is TRBJ2-2, with D uncertain. The germline gives CDR1 LNHDA, CDR2 SQIVND (reference sequence). This CDR3 region has 15 residues. The ends were cut back, 7 bases at V and 7 bases at J, with 19 bases in the middle.

The chain is built from TRBV19 and TRBJ2-1; D ambiguous. CDR3 size: 15 residues. CDR1 and CDR2 (germline): LNHDA, SQIVND (reference sequence). The germline V and J ends were trimmed by 4 bases and 7 bases, with 17 bases remaining between them. The CDR3 DNA follows: TGTGCCAGTAGTAAGGGCCAGGCCCGACTGAATGAGCAGTTCTTC. Its protein product is CASSKGQARLNEQFF.

This chain uses TRBV27 with TRBJ2-7; 8 bases match TRBD1. The CDR3 loop spans 14 amino acids. V dropped 0 bases and J dropped 3; count of bases not matched to a gene: 1. From germline, CDR1 is MNHEY and CDR2 SMNVEV (reference sequence). The CDR3 region has the DNA TGTGCCAGCAGTTTATCGGACAGGGTCTACGAGCAGTACTTC. It yields the protein CASSLSDRVYEQYF.

This chain links TRBV5-1 with TRBJ2-1, with D maybe TRBD2 (6 bases). CDR3 length: 15 residues. The V gene lost 0 bases and the J gene lost 7 bases, with 14 bases spanning the gap. Germline loops: CDR1 SGHRS, CDR2 YFSETQ. The CDR3 here is CASSLDRPRENEQFF. The CDR3, as DNA: TGCGCCAGCAGCTTGGATAGGCCGCGGGAAAATGAGCAGTTCTTC.

The V call is TRBV27, the J call TRBJ2-2; TRBD2 agrees at 7 bases. CDR1 is MNHEY and CDR2 is SMNVEV in the germline V gene (reference sequence). This CDR3 contains 16 residues. V gave up 8 bases and J gave up 1 base; unmatched junction bases: 10. The CDR3 DNA reads TGTGCCAGCCTCCCGGTGGGAGGGCTGAACACCGGGGAGCTGTTTTTT. Translating gives CASLPVGGLNTGELFF.